This TCR beta chain was retrieved from a study of T cells of healthy individuals. TCRdb redid the calling of the 5' RACE reads with MiXCR, one entry per CDR3 protein. The table records around 100,000 distinct CDR3 sequences, approximately 18% of them present only once. Trimming took 3 bases from V and 0 from J, leaving 11 bases between them. The length of the CDR3 is 14 residues. Germline V gene sequence: CDR1 SQVTM, CDR2 ANQGSEA. In its sample, this clonotype was seen a few times. This TCR came from a human donor in good health. The genes are TRBV29-1 and TRBJ2-5, with D perhaps matching TRBD2 (6 bases). This CDR3 reads CSVDKLANQETQYF. In DNA, the CDR3 is TGCAGCGTTGATAAGCTAGCGAACCAAGAGACCCAGTACTTC.